This T cell receptor beta chain was profiled in a study of blood T cell repertoires in COVID-19. Study as a whole: Material from acute and convalescent COVID-19 was sourced from the United States, Italy and Spain. PBMCs, B-cell-depleted T cells, or T cells provided the cDNA or gDNA that made up the material.

Germline V lookup: CDR1 LGHNA, CDR2 YNFKEQ. Deletions cut 1 base from V and 3 bases from J, with 9 bases between. The CDR3 runs 14 residues. The data were produced by immunoSEQ multiplex PCR, yet TCRdb's version contains in-frame clones alone and is incomplete. Of about 210,000 clones detected, about 85% appear once; the ten largest clones hold 15% to 20%. Study members were between about 18 and 90 years old and lived in fewer than 30 US regions. The study assigned cohorts using participant-reported clinical history. The sequence derives from a man aged 40-50 years who had recovered from COVID-19. The chain is built from TRBV4-2 and TRBJ1-2; a weak D match, TRBD1 (6 bases). Sequenced material: PBMCs or T cells enriched from blood (not recorded which). The CDR3 region is CASSQVAGDYGYTF. CDR3 coding DNA: TGTGCCAGCAGCCAAGTGGCAGGGGACTATGGCTACACCTTC.